The following is a T cell receptor (beta chain) sequence with its context. Every donor provided ten milliliters of peripheral blood. The entry originates in a study of blood T cells in healthy people across ages. Germline values: CDR1 PRHDT, CDR2 FYEKMQ (reference sequence). The V gene lost 3 bases and the J gene lost 0 bases, with 14 bases spanning the gap. The CDR3 covers 16 residues. Combining a sample-barcoded 5' primer with a J-beta primer mix, a second PCR ran for 7 to 11 cycles. Each cDNA molecule received a tag from a template-switch adaptor that had 12 random nucleotides. All samples yielded 2.5 million or more CDR3-containing paired-end reads. TCRdb called the 5' RACE reads again in MiXCR, with one record for every CDR3 protein. The sample includes over a million distinct CDR3 sequences, 40% to 45% seen only once; the top ten take 4%.

The receptor comes from a woman aged 18-29 years in good health. Material: blood. The V call is TRBV13, the J call TRBJ2-5; TRBD2 is a possible D gene (5 bases). CDR3 coding DNA: TGTGCCAGCAGCTTCCGATTCTCGGGATACCAAGAGACCCAGTACTTC. As protein: CASSFRFSGYQETQYF.